Listed below are T cell receptor beta chains from one sample, sequenced in a study of blood T cells in healthy people across ages. TCRdb redid the calling of the 5' RACE reads with MiXCR, one entry per CDR3 protein. The sample includes 1.5 million to 2 million distinct CDR3 sequences, roughly 52% of them seen just once. Sequencing was done on a sample of blood. The receptor set was obtained from a woman between 40 and 50 years old in good health. Each CDR3 is given with its conserved first and last residue. Fields, in order: clone size, V gene, D gene, J gene, CDR3 protein, CDR3 DNA. The D gene is left open where the match is weak. Clone size, where shown, is once, few, many, or a class for clones that have expanded.

>-|TRBV5-5|TRBD2|TRBJ2-1
CATCNLAGTYNEQFF
TGTGCCACGTGCAATTTAGCGGGGACTTACAATGAGCAGTTCTTC
>-|TRBV28|-|TRBJ2-5
CASSLPGGTTRGETQYF
TGTGCCAGCAGTTTGCCTGGGGGGACGACGCGAGGGGAGACCCAGTACTTC
>-|TRBV3-1|TRBD2|TRBJ2-1
CASSHLAGGPYNEQFF
TGTGCCAGCAGCCATCTAGCGGGGGGCCCTTACAATGAGCAGTTCTTC
>-|TRBV2|-|TRBJ1-5
CASSEFRQTNQPQHF
TGTGCCAGCAGTGAATTTCGACAGACCAATCAGCCCCAGCATTTT
>few|TRBV20-1|TRBD1|TRBJ2-7
CSAKHPGTGAPYEQYF
TGCAGTGCTAAACACCCCGGGACAGGGGCCCCCTACGAGCAGTACTTC
>-|TRBV9|TRBD1|TRBJ2-1
CASSAPGQGDHEQFF
TGTGCCAGCAGCGCGCCGGGACAGGGGGACCATGAGCAGTTCTTC
>-|TRBV5-5|-|TRBJ1-5
CASSHRDKNQPQHF
TGTGCCAGCAGCCACCGGGACAAAAATCAGCCCCAGCATTTT
>-|TRBV29-1|-|TRBJ2-1
CSLTGPEQFF
TGCAGCCTTACAGGGCCTGAGCAGTTCTTC
>-|TRBV12-3/TRBV12-4|-|TRBJ1-5
CASALAIGGGGDQPQHF
TGTGCCAGCGCGTTGGCGATCGGGGGGGGCGGGGATCAGCCCCAGCATTTT
>few|TRBV20-1|-|TRBJ2-1
CSASLVNSYNEQFF
TGCAGTGCGTCTCTGGTCAACTCCTACAATGAGCAGTTCTTC
>-|TRBV4-3|-|TRBJ1-1
CASSQDRDNEAFF
TGCGCCAGCAGCCAAGACCGGGATAATGAAGCTTTCTTT
>-|TRBV19|-|TRBJ2-1
CASSISGGIIEQFF
TGTGCCAGTAGTATCTCGGGTGGCATTATTGAGCAGTTCTTC
>-|TRBV20-1|-|TRBJ2-5
CSAIGGGGLEAQYF
TGCAGTGCTATAGGAGGGGGGGGCCTCGAGGCCCAGTACTTC
>-|TRBV3-1|-|TRBJ1-2
CASSQEMQGSDGYTF
TGTGCCAGCAGCCAAGAAATGCAGGGAAGTGATGGCTACACCTTC